Listed below are T cell receptor beta chains from one sample, sequenced in a study of post-analysis software for immune sequencing data. TCRdb called the PCR reads again in MiXCR, with one record for every CDR3 protein. This sample yields fewer than 850,000 distinct CDR3 sequences, of which around 45% are seen a single time; 4% to 5% belongs to the top ten. Material for sequencing was blood. The source is a girl under 18 with multiple sclerosis. CDR3s include the opening cysteine and the closing phenylalanine or tryptophan. D genes are given only for firm matches. Only part of the rows carry a size: once, few, many, or a class if the clone is expanded.

CDR3nt: TGTGCCATCAGTGAGTCGAAGGACTACGAGCAGTACTTC; CDR3aa: CAISESKDYEQYF; abundance: -; v_gene: TRBV10-3; d_gene: -; j_gene: TRBJ2-7; len: 13
CDR3nt: TGTGCCAGCAGCTTAGCCTCTAGCGGGACTCGGGAGACCCAGTACTTC; CDR3aa: CASSLASSGTRETQYF; abundance: -; v_gene: TRBV7-9; d_gene: TRBD2; j_gene: TRBJ2-5; len: 16
CDR3nt: TGTGCCAGCAACCCAGGGGCTCAAGAGACCCAGTACTTC; CDR3aa: CASNPGAQETQYF; abundance: -; v_gene: TRBV6-1; d_gene: -; j_gene: TRBJ2-5; len: 13
CDR3nt: TGCGCCAGCAGCAGGGAATTCACTTACAATGAGCAGTTCTTC; CDR3aa: CASSREFTYNEQFF; abundance: -; v_gene: TRBV5-1; d_gene: -; j_gene: TRBJ2-1; len: 14
CDR3nt: TGTGCCACGTCTCGGGGGGATACGCAGTATTTT; CDR3aa: CATSRGDTQYF; abundance: -; v_gene: TRBV10-3; d_gene: -; j_gene: TRBJ2-3; len: 11
CDR3nt: TGTGCCAGCAGTATAAAGGGGACAGGGAGGGGGCAGCTTAACTATGGCTACACCTTC; CDR3aa: CASSIKGTGRGQLNYGYTF; abundance: -; v_gene: TRBV27; d_gene: TRBD1; j_gene: TRBJ1-2; len: 19
CDR3nt: TGCAGCGTCTTGTTGGTCGGTCCGTCAGTTGAGCAGTTCTTC; CDR3aa: CSVLLVGPSVEQFF; abundance: -; v_gene: TRBV29-1; d_gene: -; j_gene: TRBJ2-1; len: 14
CDR3nt: TGCAGCGGGACGGACAGACGACCAGATACGCAGTATTTT; CDR3aa: CSGTDRRPDTQYF; abundance: -; v_gene: TRBV29-1; d_gene: -; j_gene: TRBJ2-3; len: 13
CDR3nt: TGTGCCAGCAGCCTTCCAGGGACAGCAACTAATGAAAAACTGTTTTTT; CDR3aa: CASSLPGTATNEKLFF; abundance: -; v_gene: TRBV28; d_gene: TRBD1; j_gene: TRBJ1-4; len: 16
CDR3nt: TGCGCCAGCAGCCAATACCTTGGTTCGGGACTAGCGGGAAATGAGCAGTACTTC; CDR3aa: CASSQYLGSGLAGNEQYF; abundance: -; v_gene: TRBV4-3; d_gene: TRBD2; j_gene: TRBJ2-7; len: 18
CDR3nt: TGTGCCAGCAGTGAAGTGAGAGGGTATGAGCAGTTCTTC; CDR3aa: CASSEVRGYEQFF; abundance: once; v_gene: TRBV2; d_gene: -; j_gene: TRBJ2-1; len: 13
CDR3nt: TGTGCCAGCAGCTTAGTAGGTAGCGAGAGCGAGCAGTACTTC; CDR3aa: CASSLVGSESEQYF; abundance: few; v_gene: TRBV7-2; d_gene: -; j_gene: TRBJ2-7; len: 14
CDR3nt: TGCGCCAGCAGCAGGCCGGAGCGGAACTCCAATGAGCAGTTCTTC; CDR3aa: CASSRPERNSNEQFF; abundance: -; v_gene: TRBV5-1; d_gene: -; j_gene: TRBJ2-1; len: 15
CDR3nt: TGTGCCTGGGTGCGTCAGCGGGAGACCCAGTACTTC; CDR3aa: CAWVRQRETQYF; abundance: -; v_gene: TRBV30; d_gene: -; j_gene: TRBJ2-5; len: 12
CDR3nt: TGTGCCAGCAGCTCAGGACTGTTCAATGAGCAGTTCTTC; CDR3aa: CASSSGLFNEQFF; abundance: -; v_gene: TRBV7-6; d_gene: -; j_gene: TRBJ2-1; len: 13
CDR3nt: TGCAGTGCACATCCTAGCGCCTCCTACAATGAGCAGTTCTTC; CDR3aa: CSAHPSASYNEQFF; abundance: -; v_gene: TRBV20-1; d_gene: -; j_gene: TRBJ2-1; len: 14
CDR3nt: TGTGCCACCAGTGATCCGGACAGAGCCACAGATACGCAGTATTTT; CDR3aa: CATSDPDRATDTQYF; abundance: few; v_gene: TRBV24-1; d_gene: -; j_gene: TRBJ2-3; len: 15
CDR3nt: TGTGCCAGCAGCTTACCCGGGGGACTAGCGGTTCCCTACGAGCAGTACTTC; CDR3aa: CASSLPGGLAVPYEQYF; abundance: once; v_gene: TRBV7-8; d_gene: TRBD2; j_gene: TRBJ2-7; len: 17
CDR3nt: TGTACCAGCAGCTTGGAACAGGGTCGGGACGAGCAGTACTTC; CDR3aa: CTSSLEQGRDEQYF; abundance: -; v_gene: TRBV7-9; d_gene: -; j_gene: TRBJ2-7; len: 14
CDR3nt: TGTGCCAGCAGTTACTCGTGGGGACTATACAATGAGCAGTTCTTC; CDR3aa: CASSYSWGLYNEQFF; abundance: -; v_gene: TRBV6-5; d_gene: TRBD2; j_gene: TRBJ2-1; len: 15
CDR3nt: TGTGCCACCAGCAGAGATAGGGCCCCTACAACAGATACGCAGTATTTT; CDR3aa: CATSRDRAPTTDTQYF; abundance: -; v_gene: TRBV15; d_gene: -; j_gene: TRBJ2-3; len: 16
CDR3nt: TGTGCCACCAGTCTGGGGGGGAGCAATCAGCCCCAGCATTTT; CDR3aa: CATSLGGSNQPQHF; abundance: few; v_gene: TRBV24-1; d_gene: -; j_gene: TRBJ1-5; len: 14
CDR3nt: TGCAGTGCTCTTAAAGGGCTCCCGAGTGGCTACACCTTC; CDR3aa: CSALKGLPSGYTF; abundance: -; v_gene: TRBV20-1; d_gene: -; j_gene: TRBJ1-2; len: 13
CDR3nt: TGTGCCAGCAGCAAAGGGCGACCCACGAACACTGAAGCTTTCTTT; CDR3aa: CASSKGRPTNTEAFF; abundance: -; v_gene: TRBV21-1; d_gene: -; j_gene: TRBJ1-1; len: 15
CDR3nt: TGTGCCAGCAGCCTCCCTCGACTAGAAGACAATGAGCAGTTCTTC; CDR3aa: CASSLPRLEDNEQFF; abundance: once; v_gene: TRBV7-9; d_gene: -; j_gene: TRBJ2-1; len: 15
CDR3nt: TGTGCCAGCAGCTTTGGTTTTCTTGGCGGGACCGGCTATAGCAATCAGCCCCAGCATTTT; CDR3aa: CASSFGFLGGTGYSNQPQHF; abundance: -; v_gene: TRBV5-5; d_gene: -; j_gene: TRBJ1-5; len: 20
CDR3nt: TGTGCCTGGAGTGTCGGACAGGGCTATGGCTACACCTTC; CDR3aa: CAWSVGQGYGYTF; abundance: -; v_gene: TRBV30; d_gene: TRBD1; j_gene: TRBJ1-2; len: 13
CDR3nt: TGTGCCAGCAGTGAAGAGGGTCTAGCGGGGGCCTACGAGCAGTACTTC; CDR3aa: CASSEEGLAGAYEQYF; abundance: once; v_gene: TRBV6-1; d_gene: TRBD2; j_gene: TRBJ2-7; len: 16
CDR3nt: TGTGCCAGCAGTCCCGGGACTAGCGGGCCCCTCCGACAGGAGTACTTC; CDR3aa: CASSPGTSGPLRQEYF; abundance: -; v_gene: TRBV28; d_gene: TRBD2; j_gene: TRBJ2-7; len: 16
CDR3nt: TGTGCCAGCAGATCCACGACAGGGGAGACCTACAATGAGCAGTTCTTC; CDR3aa: CASRSTTGETYNEQFF; abundance: -; v_gene: TRBV5-6; d_gene: TRBD1; j_gene: TRBJ2-1; len: 16
CDR3nt: TGTGCCAGCAGTGGTCACCTCAATCAGCCCCAGCATTTT; CDR3aa: CASSGHLNQPQHF; abundance: few; v_gene: TRBV6-1; d_gene: -; j_gene: TRBJ1-5; len: 13
CDR3nt: TGTGCCAGCAGTCCAAGGACCTATGGCTACACCTTC; CDR3aa: CASSPRTYGYTF; abundance: few; v_gene: TRBV12-3/TRBV12-4; d_gene: -; j_gene: TRBJ1-2; len: 12
CDR3nt: TGCAGCGTTGCGCCGGGGACCAGCTGCGAGCAGTACTTC; CDR3aa: CSVAPGTSCEQYF; abundance: -; v_gene: TRBV29-1; d_gene: -; j_gene: TRBJ2-7; len: 13
CDR3nt: TGTGCCAGCATAGGGGGGGAGACCCAGTACTTC; CDR3aa: CASIGGETQYF; abundance: -; v_gene: TRBV6-5; d_gene: -; j_gene: TRBJ2-5; len: 11
CDR3nt: TGTGCCAGCAGCCTGACAGGGGAAGCTTTCTTT; CDR3aa: CASSLTGEAFF; abundance: -; v_gene: TRBV7-9; d_gene: TRBD1; j_gene: TRBJ1-1; len: 11
CDR3nt: TGTGCCAGCAGCACCCGGGACACAATCTACGAGCAGTACTTC; CDR3aa: CASSTRDTIYEQYF; abundance: -; v_gene: TRBV11-2; d_gene: -; j_gene: TRBJ2-7; len: 14
CDR3nt: TGTGCCAGCAGCGCAGGAATCCCTAACTATGGCTACACCTTC; CDR3aa: CASSAGIPNYGYTF; abundance: -; v_gene: TRBV27; d_gene: -; j_gene: TRBJ1-2; len: 14
CDR3nt: TGCAGTGCTAGGGGGACCGACCTACAAGATTTGGGCTACGAGCAGTACTTC; CDR3aa: CSARGTDLQDLGYEQYF; abundance: few; v_gene: TRBV20-1; d_gene: -; j_gene: TRBJ2-7; len: 17
CDR3nt: TGCGCCAGCAGCCAAGCCCCCGGGACAGAGGGGTACGAGCAGTACTTC; CDR3aa: CASSQAPGTEGYEQYF; abundance: -; v_gene: TRBV4-1; d_gene: TRBD1; j_gene: TRBJ2-7; len: 16
CDR3nt: TGTGCCAGCAGCGTAGCCAACTCGTACAATGAGCAGTTCTTC; CDR3aa: CASSVANSYNEQFF; abundance: -; v_gene: TRBV9; d_gene: -; j_gene: TRBJ2-1; len: 14
CDR3nt: TGTGTCAGCAGTCAATCAGGGGGAGAGCAGTACTTC; CDR3aa: CVSSQSGGEQYF; abundance: -; v_gene: TRBV27; d_gene: TRBD1; j_gene: TRBJ2-5; len: 12
CDR3nt: TGTGCCACCAGGGGGGCGTCCTACGAGCAGTACTTC; CDR3aa: CATRGASYEQYF; abundance: -; v_gene: TRBV6-1; d_gene: -; j_gene: TRBJ2-7; len: 12
CDR3nt: TGCAGCGCCCACAGGGGGCGCAACAAGCAGTACTTC; CDR3aa: CSAHRGRNKQYF; abundance: -; v_gene: TRBV29-1; d_gene: TRBD1; j_gene: TRBJ2-7; len: 12
CDR3nt: TGCGCCAGCAGCCGTTCCCTACGGGACGTCGACGAGCAGTACTTC; CDR3aa: CASSRSLRDVDEQYF; abundance: -; v_gene: TRBV4-1; d_gene: -; j_gene: TRBJ2-7; len: 15
CDR3nt: TGCGCCAGCAGTGATTTTAACTATGGCTACACCTTC; CDR3aa: CASSDFNYGYTF; abundance: -; v_gene: TRBV10-2; d_gene: -; j_gene: TRBJ1-2; len: 12